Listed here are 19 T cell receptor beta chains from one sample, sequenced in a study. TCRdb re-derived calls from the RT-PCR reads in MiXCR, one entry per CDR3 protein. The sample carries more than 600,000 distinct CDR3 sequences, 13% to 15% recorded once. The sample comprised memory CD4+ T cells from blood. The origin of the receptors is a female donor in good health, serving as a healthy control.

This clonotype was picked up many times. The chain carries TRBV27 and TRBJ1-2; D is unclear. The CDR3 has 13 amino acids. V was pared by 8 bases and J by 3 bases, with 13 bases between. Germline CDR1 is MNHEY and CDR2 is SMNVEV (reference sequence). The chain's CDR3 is CASQGSGDYGYTF. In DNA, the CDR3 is TGTGCCAGCCAAGGCTCGGGCGACTATGGCTACACCTTC.

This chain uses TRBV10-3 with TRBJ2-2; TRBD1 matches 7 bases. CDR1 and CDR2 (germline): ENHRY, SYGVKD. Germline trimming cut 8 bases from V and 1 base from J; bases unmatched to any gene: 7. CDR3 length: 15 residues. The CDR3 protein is CAIGTGAMNTGELFF. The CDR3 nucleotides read TGTGCCATCGGCACAGGGGCCATGAACACCGGGGAGCTGTTTTTT.

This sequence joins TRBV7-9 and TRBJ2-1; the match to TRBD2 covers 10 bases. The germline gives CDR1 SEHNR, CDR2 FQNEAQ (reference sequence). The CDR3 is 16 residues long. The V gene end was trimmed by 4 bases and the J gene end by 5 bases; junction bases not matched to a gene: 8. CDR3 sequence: CASSWSSGRGDNEQFF. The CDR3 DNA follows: TGTGCCAGCAGCTGGTCTAGCGGGAGAGGCGACAATGAGCAGTTCTTC. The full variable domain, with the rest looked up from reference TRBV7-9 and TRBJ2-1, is DTGVSQNPRHKITKRGQNVTFRCDPISEHNRLYWYRQTLGQGPEFLTYFQNEAQLEKSRLLSDRFSAERPKGSFSTLEIQRTEQGDSAMYLCASSWSSGRGDNEQFFGPGTRLTVL.

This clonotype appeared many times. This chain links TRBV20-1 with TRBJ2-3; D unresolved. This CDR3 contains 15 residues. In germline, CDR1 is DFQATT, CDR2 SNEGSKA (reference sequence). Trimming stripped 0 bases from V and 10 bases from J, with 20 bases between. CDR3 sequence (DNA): TGCAGTGCTAGAGAGCTAACTCCAGCGAATTCTGCGCAGTATTTT. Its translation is CSARELTPANSAQYF.

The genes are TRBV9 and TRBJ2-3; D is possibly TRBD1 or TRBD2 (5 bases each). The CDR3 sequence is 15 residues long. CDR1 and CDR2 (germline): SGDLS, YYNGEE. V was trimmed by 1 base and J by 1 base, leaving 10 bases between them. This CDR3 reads CASSVLGDGTDTQYF. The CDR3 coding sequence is TGTGCCAGCAGCGTACTGGGGGACGGCACAGATACGCAGTATTTT. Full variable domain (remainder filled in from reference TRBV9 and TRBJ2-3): DSGVTQTPKHLITATGQRVTLRCSPRSGDLSVYWYQQSLDQGLQFLIQYYNGEERAKGNILERFSAQQFPDLHSELNLSSLELGDSALYFCASSVLGDGTDTQYFGPGTRLTVL.

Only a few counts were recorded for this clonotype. CDR3 region: CSATGVRGGDTQYF. Here the CDR3 DNA reads TGCAGCGCCACCGGGGTCCGGGGAGGTGATACGCAGTATTTT. This chain connects TRBV29-1 to TRBJ2-3, with D maybe TRBD2 (6 bases). This CDR3 has 14 amino acids. Trimming took off 7 bases at V and 6 bases at J, with 20 bases between the two ends. From germline, CDR1 is SQVTM and CDR2 ANQGSEA.

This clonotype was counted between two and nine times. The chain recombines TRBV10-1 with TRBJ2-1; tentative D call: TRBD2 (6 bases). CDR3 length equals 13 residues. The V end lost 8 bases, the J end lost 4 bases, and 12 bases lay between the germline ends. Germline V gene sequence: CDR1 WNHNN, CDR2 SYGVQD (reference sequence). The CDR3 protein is CASGTSGYNEQFF. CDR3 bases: TGCGCCAGCGGGACTTCAGGTTACAATGAGCAGTTCTTC.

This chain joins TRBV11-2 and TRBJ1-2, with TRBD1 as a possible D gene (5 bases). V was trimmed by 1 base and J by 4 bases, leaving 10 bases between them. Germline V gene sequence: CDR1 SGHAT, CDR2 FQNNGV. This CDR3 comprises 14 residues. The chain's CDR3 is CASSLGIGGYGYTF. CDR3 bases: TGTGCCAGCAGCTTAGGTATTGGGGGCTATGGCTACACCTTC.

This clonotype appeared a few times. This chain's CDR3 is CASSSLRGSIFSEQYF. For the CDR3, the DNA is TGTGCCAGCAGCTCCCTACGCGGGAGCATCTTCAGCGAGCAGTACTTC. The rearrangement links TRBV11-2 to TRBJ2-7; 7 nucleotides match TRBD2. The CDR3 is 16 amino acids. V lost 4 bases and J lost 6; bases outside the gene matches: 15. Germline V lookup: CDR1 SGHAT, CDR2 FQNNGV.

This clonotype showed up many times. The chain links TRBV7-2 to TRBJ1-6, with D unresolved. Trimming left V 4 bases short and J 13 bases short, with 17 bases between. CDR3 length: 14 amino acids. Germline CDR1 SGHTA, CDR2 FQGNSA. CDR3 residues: CASSSGQFFEPLHF. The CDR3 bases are TGTGCCAGCAGCTCCGGCCAATTTTTTGAGCCCCTCCACTTT.

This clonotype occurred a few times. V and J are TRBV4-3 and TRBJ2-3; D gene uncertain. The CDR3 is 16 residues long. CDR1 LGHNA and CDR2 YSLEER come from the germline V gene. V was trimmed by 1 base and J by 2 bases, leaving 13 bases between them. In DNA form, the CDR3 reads TGCGCCAGCAGCCAAGGGCTTAACCCGCACACAGATACGCAGTATTTT. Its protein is CASSQGLNPHTDTQYF.

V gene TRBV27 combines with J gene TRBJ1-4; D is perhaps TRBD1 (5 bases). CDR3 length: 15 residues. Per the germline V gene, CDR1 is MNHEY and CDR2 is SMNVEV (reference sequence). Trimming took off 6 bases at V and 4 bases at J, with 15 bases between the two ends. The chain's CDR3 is CASSRGTPVNEKLFF. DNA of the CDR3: TGTGCCAGCAGCCGGGGCACTCCCGTTAATGAAAAACTGTTTTTT.

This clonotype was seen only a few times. The CDR3 coding sequence is TGCGCCAGCCGAAATCAAGGAGGGGAGAGTGAAAAACTGTTTTTT. As protein: CASRNQGGESEKLFF. The chain combines TRBV5-1 with TRBJ1-4; tentative D call: TRBD1 (5 bases). The CDR3 runs to 15 residues. Germline V gives CDR1 SGHRS, CDR2 YFSETQ. Trimming pared 7 bases from V and 7 bases from J, leaving 20 bases between.

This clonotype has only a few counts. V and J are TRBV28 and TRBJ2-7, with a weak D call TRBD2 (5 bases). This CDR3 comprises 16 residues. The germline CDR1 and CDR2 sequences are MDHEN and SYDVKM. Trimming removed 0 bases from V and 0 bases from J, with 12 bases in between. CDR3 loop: CASSLWLAGSSYEQYF. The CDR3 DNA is TGTGCCAGCAGTTTATGGTTGGCGGGCAGCTCCTACGAGCAGTACTTC.

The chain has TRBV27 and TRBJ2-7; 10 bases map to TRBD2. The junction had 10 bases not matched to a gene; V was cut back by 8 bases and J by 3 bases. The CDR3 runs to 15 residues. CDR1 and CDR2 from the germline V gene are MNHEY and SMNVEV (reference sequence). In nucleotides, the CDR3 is TGTGCCAGCTCGACAGGGCCTAGCGGGAGCTACGAGCAGTACTTC. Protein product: CASSTGPSGSYEQYF.

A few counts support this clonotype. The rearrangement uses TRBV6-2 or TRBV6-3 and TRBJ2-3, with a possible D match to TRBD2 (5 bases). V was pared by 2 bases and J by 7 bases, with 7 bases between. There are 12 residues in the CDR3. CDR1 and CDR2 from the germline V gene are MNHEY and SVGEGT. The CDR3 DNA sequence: TGTGCCAGCAGTTACGGGAGAAATACGCAGTATTTT. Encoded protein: CASSYGRNTQYF.

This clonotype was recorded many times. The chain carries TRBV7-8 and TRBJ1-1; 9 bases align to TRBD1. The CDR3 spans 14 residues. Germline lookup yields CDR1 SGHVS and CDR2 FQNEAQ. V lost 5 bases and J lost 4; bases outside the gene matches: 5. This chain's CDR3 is CASSLQGASTEAFF. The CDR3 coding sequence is TGTGCCAGCAGCCTACAGGGGGCATCCACTGAAGCTTTCTTT.

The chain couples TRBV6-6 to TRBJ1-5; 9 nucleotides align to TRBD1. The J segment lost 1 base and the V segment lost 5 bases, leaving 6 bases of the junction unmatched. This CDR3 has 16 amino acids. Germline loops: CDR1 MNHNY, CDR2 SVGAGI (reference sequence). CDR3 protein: CASSTQDRGSNQPQHF. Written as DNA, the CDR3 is TGTGCCAGCAGTACCCAGGACAGGGGAAGCAATCAGCCCCAGCATTTT.

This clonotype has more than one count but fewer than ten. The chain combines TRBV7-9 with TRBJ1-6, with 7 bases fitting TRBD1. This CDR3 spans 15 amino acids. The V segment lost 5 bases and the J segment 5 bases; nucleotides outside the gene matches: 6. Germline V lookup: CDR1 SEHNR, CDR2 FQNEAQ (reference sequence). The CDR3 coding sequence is TGTGCCAGCAGCGCTCGACAGGGCAATAATTCACCCCTCCACTTT. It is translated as CASSARQGNNSPLHF.